This section outlines one TCR beta chain sequence together with its context. This specimen belongs to a study of blood T cell repertoires in COVID-19. Study information: Samples taken during acute and convalescent COVID-19 were collected in the United States, Italy and Spain.

Sequencing used immunoSEQ multiplex PCR; TCRdb keeps in-frame clones, though not all of them. The table includes around 140,000 clones, roughly three quarters detected once. The CDR3 contains 17 residues. Sequenced input: peripheral blood. The chain combines TRBV21-1 with TRBJ1-5. TRBV21-1 is shown as a pseudogene. The clonotype originates from a woman aged 55-69 years with acute or convalescent COVID-19. CDR3 nucleotide sequence: TGTGCCAGCAGTTCCAGCGGGGGAAACAGGGAGGAGCAGCCCCAGCATTTT. Translating gives CASSSSGGNREEQPQHF.